One sample yielded the 6 T cell receptor beta chains listed below, sequenced in a study of cytomegalovirus exposure and HLA in healthy donors. The PCR used 60 Vbeta and 13 Jbeta primers. The table came from immunoSEQ multiplex PCR; TCRdb's copy has only in-frame clones and leaves some out. The table shows under 150,000 clones, with 82% occurring only once. The sample consisted of PBMCs. The receptors derive from a male donor in good health and CMV-seropositive.

The V call is TRBV4-3, the J call TRBJ2-2, with D perhaps matching TRBD2 (6 bases). The CDR3 length is 17 residues. Germline CDR1 is LGHNA and CDR2 is YSLEER. V shed 4 bases and J shed 1 base, with 16 bases lying between them. The CDR3 here is CASSPRPGTQNTGELFF. As DNA, the CDR3 is TGCGCCAGCAGCCCTAGGCCAGGGACTCAGAACACCGGGGAGCTGTTTTTT.

The chain combines TRBV11-3 with TRBJ2-2; 7 bases are shared with TRBD1. The CDR3 is 15 residues long. Germline trimming cut 4 bases from V and 9 bases from J; bases unmatched to any gene: 11. Germline lookup yields CDR1 SGHNT and CDR2 YENEEA. The CDR3 region has the DNA TGTGCCAGCAGCTCGCGGACAGGTGACGGCAGGGAGCTGTTTTTT. Protein: CASSSRTGDGRELFF.

The chain employs TRBV6-1 and TRBJ2-2; D is possibly TRBD2 (6 bases). The CDR3 is made up of 16 amino acids. Germline V gives CDR1 MNHNS, CDR2 SASEGT. V dropped 3 bases and J dropped 4 bases, with 15 bases sitting between them. CDR3 in amino acids: CASSDGPGVGTGELFF. The CDR3 nucleotides are TGTGCCAGCAGTGATGGGCCGGGAGTAGGCACCGGGGAGCTGTTTTTT.

The chain joins TRBV19 to TRBJ2-5; 8 bases are a match to TRBD2. The V segment lost 6 bases and the J segment 4 bases; nucleotides outside the gene matches: 1. The length of the CDR3 is 12 residues. In germline, CDR1 is LNHDA, CDR2 SQIVND (reference sequence). In nucleotides, the CDR3 is TGTGCCAGTAGGGGACTAGGAGAGACCCAGTACTTC. Its translation: CASRGLGETQYF.

The rearrangement links TRBV28 to TRBJ2-2, with 9 nucleotides matching TRBD1. Germline V gene data show CDR1 as MDHEN and CDR2 as SYDVKM. The CDR3 length is 15 residues. Unmatched junction bases numbered 3, after V lost 2 bases and J lost 5 bases. Written as DNA, the CDR3 is TGTGCCAGCAGTTTACTGGGACAGGGTACCGGGGAGCTGTTTTTT. Protein: CASSLLGQGTGELFF.

There are a few counts of this clone. The chain links TRBV7-9 to TRBJ2-3; 8 bases are shared with TRBD2. Germline trimming cut 4 bases from V and 4 bases from J; bases unmatched to any gene: 4. The V gene's germline CDR1 is SEHNR and CDR2 FQNEAQ (reference sequence). This CDR3 spans 14 amino acids. The CDR3 nucleotides are TGTGCCAGCAGCTCGGGACTAGTCGCAGATACGCAGTATTTT. Encoded protein: CASSSGLVADTQYF. Looking up the rest from reference TRBV7-9 and TRBJ2-3 gives the full variable domain: DTGVSQNPRHKITKRGQNVTFRCDPISEHNRLYWYRQTLGQGPEFLTYFQNEAQLEKSRLLSDRFSAERPKGSFSTLEIQRTEQGDSAMYLCASSSGLVADTQYFGPGTRLTVL.